The TCR beta chain described here comes from a study of vaccination and CD4 T cells after COVID-19. Study-level background: The post-vaccine samples came a median 72 days after dose two (range 14 to 241). In culture, cells were exposed to overlapping spike peptides from SARS-CoV-2, HCoV-NL63, HCoV-OC43 and HCoV-229E.

As to treatment: roughly 11-day PBMC culture with coronavirus spike peptide pools or control peptides (ViraFEST assay). Expanded clonotypes were found by TCR sequencing after peptide-pool stimulation (ViraFEST). Each well received about 2.1 million PBMCs, cultured with 10 IU/ml IL-2 and 10 ug/ml peptide pools. Sequenced with the Oncomine TCR Beta short-read assay was DNA taken from cultured CD4+ T cells. TCRdb re-called the PCR reads with MiXCR, one entry per CDR3 protein. The profile shows some 18,000 distinct CDR3 sequences, approximately 51% of them singletons. In the case of this clonotype: What it recognizes is unknown.

Per germline, CDR1 SGHVS and CDR2 FQNEAQ. This CDR3 has 14 residues. With 3 bases clipped from V and 11 bases from J, the junction kept 8 bases outside the gene matches. This sequence originates from a human donor who had recovered from COVID-19. Sequencing was carried out using CD4+ T cells from blood, cultured in vitro. This chain uses TRBV7-8 with TRBJ2-1, with TRBD1 matching over 9 bases. The CDR3 sequence is CASSLGQGMIKQFF. The CDR3, as DNA: TGTGCCAGCAGCTTGGGACAGGGTATGATAAAGCAGTTCTTC.